This entry lists 18 T cell receptor beta chains sequenced from one sample in a study of identical twins. From the 5' RACE reads, TCRdb called clonotypes with MiXCR, one entry per CDR3 protein. Here the sample spans about 690,000 distinct CDR3 sequences, about 20% being singletons. The same data also went into a second study, on T cells expressing NK-cell markers.

Material for sequencing was PBMCs. The receptors come from a woman aged 18 to 35 in good health.

The sample holds a few counts of this clonotype. V gene TRBV5-1 combines with J gene TRBJ2-1; the D gene is possibly TRBD2 (6 bases). The CDR3 contains 15 residues. Germline lookup yields CDR1 SGHRS and CDR2 YFSETQ. V was cut by 3 bases and J by 7 bases, with 17 bases left in between. The CDR3, as DNA: TGCGCCAGCAGCTCCCAGTCTGGGACTTATAATGAGCAGTTCTTC. Its protein product is CASSSQSGTYNEQFF.

This clonotype was picked up many times. The chain is built from TRBV29-1 and TRBJ2-5, with a tentative D call TRBD1 (6 bases). Germline V gene data show CDR1 as SQVTM and CDR2 as ANQGSEA. V lost 3 bases to trimming and J lost 5 bases, with 13 bases between them. The CDR3 runs to 13 residues. CDR3 bases: TGCAGCGTTGAGCCAGGGGTTGGGGAGACCCAGTACTTC. Translating gives CSVEPGVGETQYF.

The sample holds many counts of this clonotype. The chain combines TRBV20-1 with TRBJ1-2; TRBD1 is a possible D gene (6 bases). CDR3 size: 15 residues. V shed 0 bases and J shed 4 bases, with 15 bases lying between them. Germline CDR1 and CDR2: DFQATT and SNEGSKA (reference sequence). The CDR3 coding sequence is TGCAGTGCTAGAGATACCCGGACAGCTTCCTATGGCTACACCTTC. This codes for CSARDTRTASYGYTF.

This clonotype showed up just a few times. V usage is TRBV7-2 and J usage is TRBJ1-2; D may be TRBD1 (5 bases). V dropped 5 bases and J dropped 6 bases, with 19 bases sitting between them. CDR1 is SGHTA, CDR2 FQGNSA, per germline. This CDR3 has 15 amino acids. The CDR3 loop reads CASSQPNRGSHGYTF. The CDR3 coding sequence is TGTGCCAGCAGCCAACCTAATAGGGGCAGCCATGGCTACACCTTC. Full variable domain (outside the CDR3, taken from reference TRBV7-2 and TRBJ1-2): GAGVSQSPSNKVTEKGKDVELRCDPISGHTALYWYRQSLGQGLEFLIYFQGNSAPDKSGLPSDRFSAERTGGSVSTLTIQRTQQEDSAVYLCASSQPNRGSHGYTFGSGTRLTVV.

There are a few counts of this clonotype. The chain employs TRBV12-3 or TRBV12-4 and TRBJ1-1; D is perhaps TRBD1 (5 bases). The CDR3 has 16 amino acids. V shed 3 bases and J shed 4 bases, with 18 bases lying between them. The CDR3: CASSLRQGMVGTEAFF. In DNA, the CDR3 is TGTGCCAGCAGTTTGCGCCAGGGCATGGTAGGCACTGAAGCTTTCTTT.

The V call is TRBV5-1, the J call TRBJ2-7; D perhaps matches TRBD2 (5 bases). CDR3 size: 14 residues. Deletions cut 1 base from V and 2 bases from J, with 10 bases between. Germline CDR1 reads SGHRS; CDR2 reads YFSETQ. The CDR3 sequence: CASSLTHGTYEQYF. The CDR3 nucleotides read TGCGCCAGCAGCTTGACACACGGGACCTACGAGCAGTACTTC. Full variable domain (remainder filled in from reference TRBV5-1 and TRBJ2-7): KAGVTQTPRYLIKTRGQQVTLSCSPISGHRSVSWYQQTPGQGLQFLFEYFSETQRNKGNFPGRFSGRQFSNSRSEMNVSTLELGDSALYLCASSLTHGTYEQYFGPGTRLTVT.

This clonotype was counted many times. V gene TRBV9 combines with J gene TRBJ2-1, with TRBD2 identical over 11 bases. J was trimmed by 7 bases and V by 4 bases; bases with no gene match: 10. CDR3 length: 16 amino acids. Germline V CDR1 and CDR2: SGDLS, YYNGEE. The CDR3 nucleotides are TGTGCCAGCAGCCTAGACGGGACTAGCGGAAGAAATGAGCAGTTCTTC. Its protein is CASSLDGTSGRNEQFF.

The chain uses TRBV12-5 and TRBJ1-1, with 9 bases matching TRBD1. Trimming at V came to 6 bases and at J to 1 base, leaving 3 bases not matched to a gene. Germline V gene lookup returns CDR1 LGHNT and CDR2 FRNRAP. CDR3 length: 14 residues. CDR3 DNA: TGTGCTAGTGGCCTGGGACAGGGGAACACTGAAGCTTTCTTT. Its protein product is CASGLGQGNTEAFF. Full variable domain (rest looked up from reference TRBV12-5 and TRBJ1-1): DARVTQTPRHKVTEMGQEVTMRCQPILGHNTVFWYRQTMMQGLELLAYFRNRAPLDDSGMPKDRFSAEMPDATLATLKIQPSEPRDSAVYFCASGLGQGNTEAFFGQGTRLTVV.

The chain links TRBV5-1 to TRBJ1-6; no firm D call. Trimming pared 5 bases from V and 5 bases from J, leaving 8 bases between. Germline CDR1 reads SGHRS; CDR2 reads YFSETQ. This CDR3 is built from 13 residues. The CDR3 nucleotides read TGCGCCAGCAGAAGTGCGAATAATTCACCCCTCCACTTT. This codes for CASRSANNSPLHF. Drawing the rest from reference TRBV5-1 and TRBJ1-6, the complete variable domain is KAGVTQTPRYLIKTRGQQVTLSCSPISGHRSVSWYQQTPGQGLQFLFEYFSETQRNKGNFPGRFSGRQFSNSRSEMNVSTLELGDSALYLCASRSANNSPLHFGNGTRLTVT.

This clonotype was detected once. This rearrangement joins TRBV7-8 to TRBJ2-7, with 13 bases matching TRBD2. This CDR3 region has 15 residues. In germline, CDR1 is SGHVS, CDR2 FQNEAQ. V dropped 2 bases and J dropped 7; count of bases not matched to a gene: 5. The CDR3: CASSLPGTSGIEQYF. The CDR3 region has the DNA TGTGCCAGCAGCTTACCCGGGACTAGCGGGATTGAGCAGTACTTC.

The rearrangement uses TRBV6-2 or TRBV6-3 and TRBJ2-7; 9 nucleotides line up with TRBD1. The CDR3 runs 16 residues. Trimming removed 2 bases from V and 3 bases from J; junction bases left unmatched: 8. The germline V gene encodes CDR1 MNHEY and CDR2 SVGEGT. CDR3 amino acids: CASSYTPGQGNYEQYF. The CDR3 DNA follows: TGTGCCAGCAGTTACACTCCGGGACAGGGTAACTACGAGCAGTACTTC.

This clonotype was counted ten times or more. The chain carries TRBV12-3 or TRBV12-4 and TRBJ1-2; 8 bases line up with TRBD1. The CDR3 has 13 residues. Unmatched junction bases numbered 9, after V lost 6 bases and J lost 9 bases. CDR3 DNA sequence: TGTGCCAGCAGCCCTGACAGGGGAGATCGCTACACCTTC. Protein product: CASSPDRGDRYTF.

The rearrangement uses TRBV20-1 and TRBJ2-2; D gene unclear. CDR1 DFQATT and CDR2 SNEGSKA come from the germline V gene (reference sequence). The ends were cut back, 5 bases at V and 7 bases at J, with 17 bases in the middle. The CDR3 contains 14 residues. The CDR3: CSALIESPGGELFF. The CDR3, as DNA: TGCAGTGCTTTAATAGAGTCTCCCGGCGGGGAGCTGTTTTTT.

This chain connects TRBV6-1 to TRBJ2-1; D call uncertain. This CDR3 spans 17 amino acids. V gave up 6 bases and J gave up 6 bases, with 24 bases separating them. Germline V lookup: CDR1 MNHNS, CDR2 SASEGT. CDR3 residues: CASSPLDLERSLNEQFF. For the CDR3, the DNA is TGTGCCAGCAGCCCCTTGGACCTAGAAAGGTCCCTCAATGAGCAGTTCTTC.

This clonotype has a handful of counts. The V and J genes are TRBV27 and TRBJ2-1; either TRBD1 or TRBD2 may supply D (7 bases each). This CDR3 is 14 amino acids long. In germline, CDR1 is MNHEY, CDR2 SMNVEV (reference sequence). Trimming cost V 6 bases and J 10 bases, with 19 bases left between them. The CDR3 loop is CASSSTGTTREQFF. CDR3 in DNA: TGTGCCAGCAGCTCGACAGGGACTACTCGGGAGCAGTTCTTC.

V gene TRBV20-1 combines with J gene TRBJ2-2, with D possibly being TRBD2 (6 bases). The CDR3 consists of 12 residues. The germline V gene has CDR1 DFQATT and CDR2 SNEGSKA (reference sequence). Between the trimmed V and J ends, which lost 5 bases and 8 bases, there was a span of 12 bases. This CDR3 is CSAPARGGELFF. In DNA form, the CDR3 reads TGCAGTGCTCCGGCCCGGGGGGGGGAGCTGTTTTTT.

This clonotype has just a few counts. CDR3 region: CSAPTNYSYEQYF. CDR3 bases: TGCAGTGCGCCGACGAACTACTCCTACGAGCAGTACTTC. This rearrangement joins TRBV20-1 to TRBJ2-7; D not resolved. The CDR3 sequence is 13 residues long. The V end lost 6 bases, the J end lost 0 bases, and 12 bases lay between the germline ends. Germline values: CDR1 DFQATT, CDR2 SNEGSKA (reference sequence).

The genes are TRBV20-1 and TRBJ2-7; possibly TRBD2 for D (6 bases). From germline, CDR1 is DFQATT and CDR2 SNEGSKA (reference sequence). Trimming pared 3 bases from V and 4 bases from J, leaving 16 bases between. The CDR3 runs 14 residues. CDR3 DNA: TGCAGTGCTAGCAGGGACTTAGAAGGATACGAGCAGTACTTC. This sequence encodes CSASRDLEGYEQYF.